This TCR beta chain emerged from a study of blood T cell repertoires in COVID-19. Study details: Acute and convalescent COVID-19 samples came from the United States, Italy and Spain. The cDNA or gDNA used as material had been derived from T cells, B-cell-depleted T cells, or PBMCs.

Per the study methods: For nucleated cells, counts were estimated from reference gene primer amplification. Measured with immunoSEQ multiplex PCR; TCRdb has only the in-frame clones, and not every one. That table gives V, J and clone size, and the DNA gave D and trimming. Found here are a few hundred thousand clones, less than 90% of them singletons; the top ten hold 1.9%. The TCR sequence derives from a man aged 40-49 years with active or convalescent COVID-19. The sequencing sample was made of peripheral blood.

CDR3 in DNA: TGTGCCAGCAGCGGGCGCGGCGGGACGTCCAGGAACGAGCAGTACTTC. Its translation: CASSGRGGTSRNEQYF. The chain has TRBV9 and TRBJ2-7; D may be TRBD2 (6 bases). Looked up from germline, CDR1 is SGDLS and CDR2 is YYNGEE. The germline V and J ends were trimmed by 3 bases and 5 bases, with 21 bases remaining between them. This CDR3 is 16 amino acids long.